This TCR beta chain is drawn from a study of CD8 T cells in Susac syndrome. An input of roughly 0.5 to 1 ug of RNA was subjected to reverse transcription using random hexamers. TCRdb reprocessed the immunoSEQ multiplex PCR reads with MiXCR, giving one entry per CDR3 protein. The table has just over 300,000 distinct CDR3 sequences, about 91% seen once. It was treatment-naive patients with stable or active relapsing-remitting disease who made up the multiple sclerosis controls. Purification of the CD8+ and CD4+ T cells relied on negative isolation, and TEMRA cells underwent FACS enrichment. With 5 bases removed from V and 6 bases from J, the gap between germline ends came to 14 bases. The CDR3 is 14 residues long. From germline, CDR1 is SGHAT and CDR2 FQDESV (reference sequence).

The receptor's source is a human donor with multiple sclerosis. The rearrangement links TRBV11-1 to TRBJ2-1; D unresolved. Source material: CD4+ T cells from PBMCs. CDR3 DNA: TGTGCCAGCAGCCTCGGGCAAGTCTTCAATGAGCAGTTCTTC. Translated: CASSLGQVFNEQFF.